This entry lists 11 T cell receptor beta chains sequenced from one sample in a study of vaccination and CD4 T cells after COVID-19. Cultured CD4+ T-cell DNA underwent Oncomine TCR Beta short-read sequencing. TCRdb reprocessed the PCR reads with MiXCR, giving one entry per CDR3 protein. The table includes fewer than 18,000 distinct CDR3 sequences, around 50% detected once. Documented treatment: approximately 9-day PBMC culture with coronavirus spike peptide pools or control peptides (ViraFEST assay). These receptors have no identified antigens. Specimen: CD4+ T cells from blood, cultured in vitro. These receptors originate from a human donor who had recovered from COVID-19.

This clonotype has only one observation. This chain joins TRBV2 and TRBJ1-1; weak D call: TRBD1 (6 bases). The CDR3 totals 14 residues. In germline, CDR1 is SNHLY, CDR2 FYNNEI. Trimming cost V 5 bases and J 3 bases, with 13 bases left between them. The CDR3 here is CASSLQGSHTEAFF. CDR3 bases: TGTGCCAGCAGTCTTCAGGGGAGCCACACTGAAGCTTTCTTT.

This clonotype was recorded a few times. Written as DNA, the CDR3 is TGTGCCAGCAGCCCCGGCCGGGACGGACGCAATCAGCCCCAGCATTTT. Protein product: CASSPGRDGRNQPQHF. The V and J genes are TRBV6-1 and TRBJ1-5; D is possibly TRBD1 (5 bases). Trimming took off 6 bases at V and 2 bases at J, with 17 bases between the two ends. The CDR3 has 16 residues. Germline assignment: CDR1 MNHNS and CDR2 SASEGT.

The CDR3 nucleotides are TGCAGTGCTGTCGTCGTCACAGATACGCAGTATTTT. This encodes CSAVVVTDTQYF. V and J are TRBV20-1 and TRBJ2-3, with unresolved D. This CDR3 has 12 amino acids. The V end lost 5 bases, the J end lost 2 bases, and 8 bases lay between the germline ends. Germline CDR1 is DFQATT and CDR2 is SNEGSKA (reference sequence).

This clonotype was picked up a small number of times. The V and J genes are TRBV6-1 and TRBJ2-7, with a weak D call TRBD1 (5 bases). CDR1 MNHNS and CDR2 SASEGT come from the germline V gene. The CDR3 runs to 16 residues. Trimming left V 1 base short and J 13 bases short, with 26 bases between. The DNA of the CDR3 is TGTGCCAGCAGTGAAGGCTTAGGCAGGGCACTCATCGTCCTATACTTC. The encoded protein is CASSEGLGRALIVLYF.

This chain connects TRBV7-2 to TRBJ1-6; possibly TRBD1 for D (5 bases). CDR3 length: 15 residues. Germline assignment: CDR1 SGHTA and CDR2 FQGNSA. V shed 1 base and J shed 10 bases, with 14 bases lying between them. Written as DNA, the CDR3 is TGTGCCAGCAGCTTAGTGGGGCAGGGAGGCTCACCCCTCCACTTT. It codes for CASSLVGQGGSPLHF.

The chain carries TRBV24-1 and TRBJ2-1; D remains ambiguous. This CDR3 contains 17 residues. The V gene lost 7 bases and the J gene lost 5 bases, with 23 bases spanning the gap. Germline CDR1 KGHDR, CDR2 SFDVKD. This CDR3 is CATSIGPRQSKDNEQFF. CDR3 nucleotides: TGTGCCACCAGCATAGGGCCGAGACAATCCAAAGACAATGAGCAGTTCTTC.

For the CDR3, the DNA is TGTGCCACCACCCGAGGGTTAGATACGCAGTATTTT. Translated, it gives CATTRGLDTQYF. This chain links TRBV18 with TRBJ2-3; D may be TRBD2 (5 bases). Trimming took off 10 bases at V and 5 bases at J, with 13 bases between the two ends. CDR3 length equals 12 residues. CDR1 KGHSH and CDR2 LQKENI come from the germline V gene.

The chain combines TRBV5-1 with TRBJ1-1; D gene uncertain. The V gene lost 1 base and the J gene lost 2 bases, with 6 bases spanning the gap. Germline CDR1 is SGHRS and CDR2 is YFSETQ. CDR3 length equals 13 residues. The CDR3 DNA reads TGCGCCAGCAGCTTGAAAGATAACACTGAAGCTTTCTTT. Encoded protein: CASSLKDNTEAFF.

J is TRBJ2-7 and V is TRBV20-1; D gene ambiguous. Germline V CDR1 and CDR2: DFQATT, SNEGSKA (reference sequence). With 0 bases removed from V and 5 bases from J, the gap between germline ends came to 11 bases. CDR3 size: 13 residues. CDR3 residues: CSARDSSGNEQYF. Written as DNA, the CDR3 is TGCAGTGCTAGAGATAGTTCGGGCAACGAGCAGTACTTC.

This chain joins TRBV7-9 and TRBJ1-1; D call uncertain. The CDR3 has 13 amino acids. Germline V gene data show CDR1 as SEHNR and CDR2 as FQNEAQ (reference sequence). Trimming shortened V by 2 bases and J by 4 bases, and 8 bases separated the two germline ends. The CDR3 DNA reads as TGTGCCAGCAGCTTAACGCCTGGCACTGAAGCTTTCTTT. It yields the protein CASSLTPGTEAFF.

This clonotype has more than one count but fewer than ten. The V and J genes are TRBV2 and TRBJ2-5; D is perhaps TRBD1 or TRBD2 (5 bases each). Germline CDR1 is SNHLY and CDR2 is FYNNEI. Between the trimmed V and J ends, which lost 4 bases and 6 bases, there was a span of 15 bases. CDR3 length equals 14 residues. The CDR3 spells CASSVASSGQTQYF. CDR3 coding DNA: TGTGCCAGCAGTGTGGCCAGTTCGGGGCAGACCCAGTACTTC.